The next 10 T cell receptor beta chains were all read from a single sample in a study of T cells in Graves' hyperthyroidism and ophthalmopathy (dated by TCRdb to between 2018 and 2021). Library method: multiplex PCR. The data were produced on an Illumina HiSeq 2000. The TCR beta CDR3 regions were amplified from RNA transcripts. The TCR CDR3 was subjected to a first round of RT-PCR using the HTBI primer set and the Qiagen OneStep RT-PCR kit. TCRdb took the public reads, trimmed them with fastp at Q25, ran MiXCR for clone calling and kept in-frame beta chains. Rows with one shared CDR3 protein collapse into an entry with the most common genes and DNA. The sample table shows 500,000 to 550,000 distinct CDR3 sequences, and just under 20% are seen once. 40% to 50% of the sample is in the top ten clones. Sequenced: blood. The receptor source for this set is a man aged 40-50 years with Graves' ophthalmopathy.

Ten or more counts support this clonotype. This rearrangement joins TRBV27 to TRBJ2-7; D uncertain. Germline CDR1 reads MNHEY; CDR2 reads SMNVEV (reference sequence). This CDR3 has 14 amino acids. The V end was cut by 3 bases, the J end by 0 bases, with 9 bases between. The CDR3 DNA reads TGTGCCAGCAGTTTCACGGAGAGCTCCTACGAGCAGTACTTC. It encodes CASSFTESSYEQYF.

The chain couples TRBV7-8 to TRBJ2-7; 9 nucleotides agree with TRBD1. CDR1 and CDR2 from the germline V gene are SGHVS and FQNEAQ. The length of the CDR3 is 14 residues. V lost 4 bases, J lost 6 bases, and 7 bases stayed unmatched. The CDR3: CASSSTGGLGEQYF. CDR3 nucleotides: TGTGCCAGCAGCTCGACAGGGGGATTAGGCGAGCAGTACTTC.

This chain connects TRBV5-1 to TRBJ2-3; no firm D call. V was clipped by 3 bases and J by 6 bases, with 17 bases between them. The germline CDR1 and CDR2 sequences are SGHRS and YFSETQ. The CDR3 runs to 15 residues. CDR3 bases: TGCGCCAGCAGCTCAACCGGCGGTGGGTTGGATACGCAGTATTTT. This encodes CASSSTGGGLDTQYF.

In the case of this clonotype: A read error may produce the germline difference seen at one junction end. The genes are TRBV7-7 and TRBJ2-7; D perhaps matches TRBD1 (5 bases). Germline V gene lookup returns CDR1 SSHAT and CDR2 FNYEAQ (reference sequence). The CDR3 runs 14 residues. The DNA for the CDR3 is TGTGCTAGCAGCTTATCCCCGACAGCTTACGAGCAGTACTTC. This gives the protein CASSLSPTAYEQYF.

This rearrangement joins TRBV28 to TRBJ1-2; D not certain. Germline CDR1 MDHEN, CDR2 SYDVKM. The CDR3 extends over 17 amino acids. The V and J ends lost 3 bases and 0 bases respectively, with 17 bases between them. For the CDR3, the DNA is TGTGCCAGCAGTTTCCCCCCGGGGAGAAGGACTAACTATGGCTACACCTTC. Protein: CASSFPPGRRTNYGYTF.

Regarding this clonotype: Possible read error: a much larger clone is one base away. The chain recombines TRBV5-5 with TRBJ2-4; either TRBD1 or TRBD2 may supply D (6 bases each). Per the germline V gene, CDR1 is SGHKS and CDR2 is YYEKEE (reference sequence). CDR3 length equals 17 residues. The CDR3 spells CAGSLGATSVRENIQYF. The CDR3 DNA follows: TGTGCCGGCAGCTTGGGGGCGACTAGTGTTCGGGAAAACATTCAGTACTTC.

This clonotype was seen at least ten times. J is TRBJ2-7 and V is TRBV9, with TRBD2 identical over 14 bases. Germline CDR1 reads SGDLS; CDR2 reads YYNGEE. V shed 4 bases and J 6 bases; nucleotides not matched to a gene: 3. This CDR3 contains 14 residues. In DNA, the CDR3 is TGTGCCAGCAGCACCGGGACTAGCGGGGGCGAGCAGTACTTC. Protein sequence: CASSTGTSGGEQYF.

This chain uses TRBV4-3 with TRBJ2-5, with D unclear. Trimming cost V 1 base and J 3 bases, with 12 bases left between them. This CDR3 contains 15 residues. Looked up from germline, CDR1 is LGHNA and CDR2 is YSLEER. Written as DNA, the CDR3 is TGCGCCAGCAGCCAAGTAATCGGCCAAAAAGAGACCCAGTACTTC. Translated: CASSQVIGQKETQYF.

In this sample, this clonotype turned up a few times. This chain joins TRBV24-1 and TRBJ2-2; a weak D match, TRBD1 (6 bases). Germline V gene lookup returns CDR1 KGHDR and CDR2 SFDVKD. The CDR3 consists of 12 residues. Trimming took 5 bases from V and 12 from J, leaving 12 bases between them. The CDR3 spells CATSGGQSKLFF. The CDR3 region has the DNA TGTGCCACCAGTGGGGGACAATCAAAGCTGTTTTTT.

This clonotype was counted at least ten times. The rearrangement joins TRBV18 to TRBJ1-1; D unclear. Looked up from germline, CDR1 is KGHSH and CDR2 is LQKENI. The CDR3 totals 14 residues. V lost 1 base and J 1 base, leaving 7 bases between the germline ends. DNA of the CDR3: TGTGCCAGCTCACCACTACCAGGGAACACTGAAGCTTTCTTT. This encodes CASSPLPGNTEAFF.